The clone carrying this T cell receptor beta chain was observed many times. The antigen is unknown. CDR3 length: 11 residues. The V gene's germline CDR1 is DFQATT and CDR2 SNEGSKA (reference sequence). Between the trimmed V and J ends, which lost 4 bases and 3 bases, there was a span of 6 bases. The entry originates in a study of T cells in Graves' hyperthyroidism and ophthalmopathy. Notes on the study in general: The model made its ophthalmopathy prediction, and onset followed a median 6.5 months later.

Amplified TCR beta CDR3 regions derived from RNA transcripts. Primed by the HTBI set, a first-round RT-PCR was run on the TCR CDR3. TCRdb re-called the multiplex PCR reads with MiXCR, one entry per CDR3 protein. This table holds about 640,000 distinct CDR3 sequences, around 20% found once. V is TRBV20-1 and J is TRBJ1-1; D is possibly TRBD1 (6 bases). The sequencing sample was made of blood. This receptor was obtained from a man aged 25-40 years with Graves' ophthalmopathy. The CDR3 nucleotides are TGCAGTGCTAAGGGGGACACTGAAGCTTTCTTT. Protein: CSAKGDTEAFF.